This T cell receptor (beta chain) was sequenced for a study of early T cells in non-severe SARS-CoV-2 infection. For the study at large: Bulk RNA taken from unsorted whole blood was sequenced, leaving chains unpaired.

Attachment of unique molecular identifiers to individual cDNA molecules was performed. In TCRdb, the 5' RACE reads were re-called with MiXCR into one record per CDR3 protein. The sample includes under 65,000 distinct CDR3 sequences, around 11% of them seen just once. This clonotype was recorded many times. Germline V gene sequence: CDR1 SGHTA, CDR2 FQGNSA. Between the trimmed V and J ends, which lost 6 bases and 5 bases, there was a span of 14 bases. The CDR3 consists of 14 residues. Sequencing was performed on whole blood. This chain links TRBV7-2 with TRBJ1-5, with D possibly matching TRBD1 (5 bases). This TCR came from an adult who was a healthcare worker with PCR-confirmed SARS-CoV-2 infection or an uninfected control (not recorded which). The CDR3 DNA reads TGTGCCAGCAGACCTCCAGGGTACTATCAGCCCCAGCATTTT. Protein sequence: CASRPPGYYQPQHF.